This entry is about one T cell receptor (beta chain). Trimming left V 7 bases short and J 4 bases short, with 18 bases between. Germline values: CDR1 SNHLY, CDR2 FYNNEI. This CDR3 contains 15 residues. The entry originates in a study of control samples from healthy donors and cancer patients. Assay used: immunoSEQ multiplex PCR; TCRdb lists only in-frame clones, some missing. In the table there are tens of thousands of clones, less than 95% of which are singletons. The specimen sequenced was blood. The sequence came from a man between 25 and 39 years old in good health. The gene calls are TRBV2 and TRBJ2-3, with D perhaps assigned TRBD1 or TRBD2 (6 bases each). For the CDR3, the DNA is TGTGCCAGCACTCCGGACAGATGGGGGGCAGATACGCAGTATTTT. Its translation: CASTPDRWGADTQYF.